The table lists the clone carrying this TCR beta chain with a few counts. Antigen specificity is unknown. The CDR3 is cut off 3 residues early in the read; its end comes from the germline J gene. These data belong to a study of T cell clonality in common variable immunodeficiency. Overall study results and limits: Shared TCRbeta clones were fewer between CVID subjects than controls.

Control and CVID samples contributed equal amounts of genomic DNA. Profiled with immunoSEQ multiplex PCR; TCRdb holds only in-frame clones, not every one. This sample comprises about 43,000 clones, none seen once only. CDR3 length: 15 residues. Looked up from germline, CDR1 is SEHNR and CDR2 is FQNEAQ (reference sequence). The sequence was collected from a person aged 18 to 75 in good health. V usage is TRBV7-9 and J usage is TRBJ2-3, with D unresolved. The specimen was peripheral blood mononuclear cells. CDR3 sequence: CASSSGDVFYQPQYF. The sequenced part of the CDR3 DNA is TGTGCCAGCAGCTCGGGTGACGTTTTTTATCAGCCG.